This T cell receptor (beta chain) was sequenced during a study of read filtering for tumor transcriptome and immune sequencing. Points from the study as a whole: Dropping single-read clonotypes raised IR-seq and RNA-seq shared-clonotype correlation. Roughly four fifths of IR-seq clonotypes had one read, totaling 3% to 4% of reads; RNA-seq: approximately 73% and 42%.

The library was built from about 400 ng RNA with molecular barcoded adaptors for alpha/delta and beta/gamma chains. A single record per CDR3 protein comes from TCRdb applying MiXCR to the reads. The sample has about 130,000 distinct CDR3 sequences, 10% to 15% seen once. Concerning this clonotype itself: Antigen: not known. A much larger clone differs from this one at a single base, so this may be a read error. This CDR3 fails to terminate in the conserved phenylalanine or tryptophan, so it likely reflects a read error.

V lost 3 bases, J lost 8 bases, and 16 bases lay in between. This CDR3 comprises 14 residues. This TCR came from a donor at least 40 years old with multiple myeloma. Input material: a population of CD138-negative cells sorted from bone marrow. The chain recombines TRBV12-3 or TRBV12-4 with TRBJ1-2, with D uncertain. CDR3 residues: CASSLSGLFFGYTS. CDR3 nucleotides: TGTGCCAGCAGTTTGTCCGGATTATTTTTCGGCTACACCTCC.